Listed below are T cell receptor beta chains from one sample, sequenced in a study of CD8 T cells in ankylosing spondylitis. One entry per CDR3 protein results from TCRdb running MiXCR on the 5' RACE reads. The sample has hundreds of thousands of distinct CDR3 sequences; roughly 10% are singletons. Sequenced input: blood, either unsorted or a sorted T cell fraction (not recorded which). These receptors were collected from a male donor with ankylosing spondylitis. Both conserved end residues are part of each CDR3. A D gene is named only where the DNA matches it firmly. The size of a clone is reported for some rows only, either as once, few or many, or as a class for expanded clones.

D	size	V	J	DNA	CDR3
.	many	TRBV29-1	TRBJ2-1	TGCAGCGTTTCGCCCTACAATGAGCAGTTCTTC	CSVSPYNEQFF
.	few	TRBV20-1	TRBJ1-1	TGCAGTGCTAGAGTACCTTCGGGGACAACGAACACTGAAGCTTTCTTT	CSARVPSGTTNTEAFF
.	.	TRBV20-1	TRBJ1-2	TGCAGTGCTAGTTCTCGGGGGAACTATGGCTACACCTTC	CSASSRGNYGYTF
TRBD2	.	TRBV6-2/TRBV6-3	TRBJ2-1	TGTGCCAGCAGCCCCCGGACTAGCGGGACCTACAATGAGCAGTTCTTC	CASSPRTSGTYNEQFF
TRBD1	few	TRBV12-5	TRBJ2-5	TGTGCTAGTGCCCCGGACAGGGGGACCCAGTACTTC	CASAPDRGTQYF
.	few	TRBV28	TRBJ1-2	TGTGCCAGCAATAGGGCAGGAGCTAACTATGGCTACACCTTC	CASNRAGANYGYTF
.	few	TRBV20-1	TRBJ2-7	TGCAGTGCTCACCTGACTAGCTCCTACGAGCAGTACTTC	CSAHLTSSYEQYF
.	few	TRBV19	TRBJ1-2	TGTGCCAGTAGTATCCCGAGGACAGAACCATCTAACTATGGCTACACCTTC	CASSIPRTEPSNYGYTF
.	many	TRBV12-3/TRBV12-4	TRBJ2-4	TGTGCCAGCAGTCAGGGGGCCAAAAACATTCAGTACTTC	CASSQGAKNIQYF
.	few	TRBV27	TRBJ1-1	TGTGCCAGCAGTTCCCAGGCGGCCACTGAAGCTTTCTTT	CASSSQAATEAFF
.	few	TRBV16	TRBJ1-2	TGTGCCAGCAGCCAACAAGGTCCGGCTGGCTACACCTTC	CASSQQGPAGYTF
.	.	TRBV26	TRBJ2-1	TGTGCCAGCAGCCCTGGGCAGAACTACAATGAGCAGTTCTTC	CASSPGQNYNEQFF
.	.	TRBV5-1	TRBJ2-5	TGCGCCAGCAGCTTGGCCGGGGACGAAGAGACCCAGTACTTC	CASSLAGDEETQYF
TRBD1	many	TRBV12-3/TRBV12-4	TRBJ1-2	TGTGCCAGCAGGCCCCGGGGGACAGCAAACTATGGCTACACCTTC	CASRPRGTANYGYTF
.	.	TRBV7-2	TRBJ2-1	TGTGCCAGCAGCTGGGATGCGGGGTCCTCCTACAATGAGCAGTTCTTC	CASSWDAGSSYNEQFF
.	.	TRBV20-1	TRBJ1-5	TGCAGTGCGGAACAGGACAGCAATCAGCCCCAGCATTTT	CSAEQDSNQPQHF
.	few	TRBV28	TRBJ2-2	TGTGCCAGCAGTTTTGGGGGAGAGGGGACCGGGGAGCTGTTTTTT	CASSFGGEGTGELFF
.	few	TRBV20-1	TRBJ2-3	TGCAGTGCCATAATTCAGGGGAAGGGCACAGATACGCAGTATTTT	CSAIIQGKGTDTQYF
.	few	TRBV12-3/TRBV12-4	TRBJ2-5	TGTGCCAGCAGTTTAGCGGCGGGATACCAAGAGACCCAGTACTTC	CASSLAAGYQETQYF
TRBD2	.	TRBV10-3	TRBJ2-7	TGTGCCACCATGGGTAGCGGGAGCTCCTACGAGCAGTACTTC	CATMGSGSSYEQYF
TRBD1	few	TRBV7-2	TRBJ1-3	TGTGCCAGCAGCTTAATGACAGGGTTCGGAAACACCATATATTTT	CASSLMTGFGNTIYF
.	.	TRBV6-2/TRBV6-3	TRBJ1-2	TGTGCCAGCAGAAGGACCTCAGCCCACTATGGCTACACCTTC	CASRRTSAHYGYTF
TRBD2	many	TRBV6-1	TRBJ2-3	TGTGCCAGCAGTCGGGCTAGCGGGGGGGTTTCTGAGACGCAGTATTTT	CASSRASGGVSETQYF